The rows below give T cell receptor beta chains drawn from one sample of a study of shared clonotypes between healthy human individuals. Sequencing was performed with immunoSEQ multiplex PCR; in TCRdb, only in-frame clones are kept and a portion is missing. The sample carries 1,400,000 or so clones, roughly 98.5% recorded once. Sequenced material: naive CD4+ T cells sorted from blood. These receptor sequences come from a man aged 30 to 39 in good health. The CDR3 runs from the conserved cysteine through the conserved F or W. The order of the fields is V gene, clone size, D gene, J gene, CDR3 DNA, CDR3 protein. A D gene is named only where the DNA matches it firmly. Clone size is given for some rows only: seen once, a few or many times, or a class if the clone is expanded.

>TRBV27|.|.|TRBJ2-1
TGTGCCAGCAGTCTCCTAGCAGGTCGTTCCTACAATGAGCAGTTCTTC
CASSLLAGRSYNEQFF
>TRBV5-1|.|TRBD1|TRBJ2-1
TGCGCCAGCAGCCTAAAGGGACAGGGGTACAATGAGCAGTTCTTC
CASSLKGQGYNEQFF
>TRBV27|once|TRBD2|TRBJ2-3
TGTGCCAGCAGTCCACCGGGGGGGGTACCGAACACAGATACGCAGTATTTT
CASSPPGGVPNTDTQYF
>TRBV28|.|.|TRBJ1-2
TGTGCCAGCAGTTTAGCCAACTATGGCTACACCTTC
CASSLANYGYTF
>TRBV5-6|.|.|TRBJ2-5
TGTGCCAGCAGCTTGGGAAGACAAGAGACCCAGTACTTC
CASSLGRQETQYF
>TRBV12-5|.|.|TRBJ1-1
TGTGCTAGTGGTTTGGGATATATGAACACTGAAGCTTTCTTT
CASGLGYMNTEAFF
>TRBV5-1|few|.|TRBJ1-2
TGCGCCAGCAGCTTTTCCGGGAATGATGGCTACACCTTC
CASSFSGNDGYTF
>TRBV7-9|.|TRBD1|TRBJ1-1
TGTGCCAGCAGCTTCACAGGGGGGAACACTGAAGCTTTCTTT
CASSFTGGNTEAFF
>TRBV11-2|.|.|TRBJ2-7
TGTGCCAGCAGCTTAGATTGGGGGATGGGGGAGCAGTACTTC
CASSLDWGMGEQYF
>TRBV5-1|.|.|TRBJ1-3
TGCGCCAGCAGCTTGGAGGAGGTCTTCTCTGGAAACACCATATATTTT
CASSLEEVFSGNTIYF
>TRBV29-1|once|.|TRBJ2-1
TGCAGCGTTCTCGGTCAGGGGTTGGTGCAGTTCTTC
CSVLGQGLVQFF
>TRBV18|.|.|TRBJ2-3
TGTGCCAGCTCACCGAACAGCGATACGCAGTATTTT
CASSPNSDTQYF
>TRBV29-1|.|TRBD2|TRBJ2-1
TGCAGCGTTGAAGATTGGGTAGCGGGAGGGAACAATGAGCAGTTCTTC
CSVEDWVAGGNNEQFF
>TRBV11-2|.|.|TRBJ2-3
TGTGCCAGCAGCGAGACACGAAGCACAGATACGCAGTATTTT
CASSETRSTDTQYF
>TRBV5-6|.|.|TRBJ1-4
TGTGCCAGCAGCTTGTCTGGGATAGATGAAAAACTGTTTTTT
CASSLSGIDEKLFF
>TRBV5-1|.|.|TRBJ2-7
TGCGCCAGCAGCCGGACGGGGAGCTCCTACGAGCAGTACTTC
CASSRTGSSYEQYF
>TRBV19|.|.|TRBJ1-5
TGTGCCAGCCATCGGGGATTTGATCAGCCCCAGCATTTT
CASHRGFDQPQHF
>TRBV9|.|.|TRBJ2-7
TGTGCCAGCAGCCCCCATGGTGAGAACTACGAGCAGTACTTC
CASSPHGENYEQYF
>TRBV5-1|.|.|TRBJ2-7
TGCGCCAGCAGCTCCCCCCAGGGCTACGAGCAGTACTTC
CASSSPQGYEQYF
>TRBV19|.|TRBD2|TRBJ2-3
TGTGCCAGTAGTATAGTGACGGGAGGCACGGGGTATCAGTATTTT
CASSIVTGGTGYQYF
>TRBV5-4|.|.|TRBJ2-5
TGTGCCAGCAGCGGTGGACAGCAAGAGACCCAGTACTTC
CASSGGQQETQYF
>TRBV7-9|.|.|TRBJ2-2
TGTGCCAGCAGCGTAACTAGTCCCGGGGAGCTGTTTTTT
CASSVTSPGELFF
>TRBV11-2|.|TRBD2|TRBJ2-1
TGTGCCAGCAGCTTAAATCCAGCGGGAGGGTACAATGAGCAGTTCTTC
CASSLNPAGGYNEQFF
>TRBV7-2|once|.|TRBJ1-1
TGTGCCAGCAGCTTCAGGGGTGGTACTGAAGCTTTCTTT
CASSFRGGTEAFF
>TRBV5-1|.|.|TRBJ2-7
TGCGCCAGCAGCTTGGTACAGGGTAAATACGAGCAGTACTTC
CASSLVQGKYEQYF
>TRBV11-2|.|.|TRBJ2-5
TGTGCCAGCAGCTTAGTTCCCCCCAGCGGGACCCAGTACTTC
CASSLVPPSGTQYF
>TRBV18|.|.|TRBJ2-3
TGTGCCAGCTCACCTCCTAGCGCAGCAGATACGCAGTATTTT
CASSPPSAADTQYF
>TRBV5-6|once|.|TRBJ2-7
TGTGCCAGCACAAAAGGACGGCGGTCCTCCTACGAGCAGTACTTC
CASTKGRRSSYEQYF
>TRBV10-3|.|.|TRBJ2-1
TGTGCCATCAGTGAGCGAAGAGGAGAATCTGAGCAGTTCTTC
CAISERRGESEQFF
>TRBV6-5|.|.|TRBJ1-1
TGTGCCAGCAGTTACTTCTTTACAGGAGACACTGAAGCTTTCTTT
CASSYFFTGDTEAFF
>TRBV5-6|.|.|TRBJ2-7
TGTGCCAGCAGCTTGGTGGCAGGAACCTCCTACGAGCAGTACTTC
CASSLVAGTSYEQYF
>TRBV9|once|TRBD1|TRBJ2-7
TGTGCCAGCAGCGCACAGGGGTTACCCTACGAGCAGTACTTC
CASSAQGLPYEQYF
>TRBV7-9|.|.|TRBJ2-5
TGTGCCAGCAGCTTAGGTGGGCGGTTGGAGGAAGAGACCCAGTACTTC
CASSLGGRLEEETQYF
>TRBV7-9|once|.|TRBJ1-2
TGTGCCAGCAGCTTTTTCGGACCCAACTATGGCTACACCTTC
CASSFFGPNYGYTF
>TRBV18|.|.|TRBJ2-2
TGTGCCAGCTCTCAGAACATTCCGAACACCGGGGAGCTGTTTTTT
CASSQNIPNTGELFF
>TRBV11-2|.|.|TRBJ2-7
TGTGCCAGCAGCACACCCGGCAGGGCCACATACGAGCAGTACTTC
CASSTPGRATYEQYF
>TRBV7-8|once|.|TRBJ2-3
TGTGCCAGCAGCTTGGGGAATAGCGGCACAGATACGCAGTATTTT
CASSLGNSGTDTQYF
>TRBV18|.|TRBD1|TRBJ1-5
TGTGCCAGCTCACTTGGGACAGGGGTTGAGCAGCCCCAGCATTTT
CASSLGTGVEQPQHF
>TRBV7-9|.|TRBD1|TRBJ2-2
TGTGCCAGCAAGGGGACCCGGGGACAGGTGACCTCGAACACCGGGGAGCTGTTTTTT
CASKGTRGQVTSNTGELFF
>TRBV5-1|once|TRBD1|TRBJ2-7
TGCGCCAGCAGAACAGTGACAGGGGCGAACTACGAGCAGTACTTC
CASRTVTGANYEQYF
>TRBV18|.|.|TRBJ1-3
TGTGCCAGCTCATCAGAGGGAAACACCATATATTTT
CASSSEGNTIYF
>TRBV7-9|.|TRBD2|TRBJ2-2
TGTGCCAGCAGCTTAATGGCGGGAGAGAACACCGGGGAGCTGTTTTTT
CASSLMAGENTGELFF
>TRBV28|.|.|TRBJ1-5
TGTGCCAGCAGGGAGGGGAGCGATCAGCCCCAGCATTTT
CASREGSDQPQHF
>TRBV4-2|once|TRBD2|TRBJ2-3
TGTGCCAGCAGCCACGGGACTAGCGGGAGAACAGATACGCAGTATTTT
CASSHGTSGRTDTQYF
>TRBV29-1|.|.|TRBJ2-5
TGCAGCGTTGGAGGAGAGACCCAGTACTTC
CSVGGETQYF
>TRBV7-3|once|.|TRBJ2-1
TGTGCCAGCAGCTTAGCGGACAATGAGCAGTTCTTC
CASSLADNEQFF
>TRBV4-1|.|.|TRBJ1-4
TGCGCCAGCAGCCAAGATTTTATCGGGGAAGCAGGCGAAAAACTGTTTTTT
CASSQDFIGEAGEKLFF
>TRBV29-1|.|.|TRBJ2-7
TGCAGCGTTGGCGATCCGGGACATACCTACGAGCAGTACTTC
CSVGDPGHTYEQYF
>TRBV6-5|.|.|TRBJ2-7
TGTGCCAGCAGACCTAAAGGGAGGACCTACGAGCAGTACTTC
CASRPKGRTYEQYF
>TRBV5-1|.|.|TRBJ2-1
TGCGCCAGCAGCCCGGCCCCGGGGCCGGACGAGCAGTTCTTC
CASSPAPGPDEQFF